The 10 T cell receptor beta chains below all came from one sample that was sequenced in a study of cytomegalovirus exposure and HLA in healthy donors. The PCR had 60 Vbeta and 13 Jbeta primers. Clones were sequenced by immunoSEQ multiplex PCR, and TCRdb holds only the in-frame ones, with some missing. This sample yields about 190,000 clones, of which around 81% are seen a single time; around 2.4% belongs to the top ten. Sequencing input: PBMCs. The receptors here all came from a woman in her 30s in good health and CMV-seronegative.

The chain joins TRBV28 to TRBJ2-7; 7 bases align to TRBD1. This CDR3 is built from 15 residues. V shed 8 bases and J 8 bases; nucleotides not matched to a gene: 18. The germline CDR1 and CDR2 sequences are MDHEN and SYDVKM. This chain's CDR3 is CASLPGQVYGDQQYF. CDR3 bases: TGTGCCAGCCTTCCCGGACAGGTTTACGGCGACCAGCAGTACTTC.

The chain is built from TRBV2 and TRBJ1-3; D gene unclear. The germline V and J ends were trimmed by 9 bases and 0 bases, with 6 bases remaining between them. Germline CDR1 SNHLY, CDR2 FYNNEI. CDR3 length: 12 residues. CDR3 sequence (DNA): TGTGCCAGTGGAGGCTCTGGAAACACCATATATTTT. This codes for CASGGSGNTIYF.

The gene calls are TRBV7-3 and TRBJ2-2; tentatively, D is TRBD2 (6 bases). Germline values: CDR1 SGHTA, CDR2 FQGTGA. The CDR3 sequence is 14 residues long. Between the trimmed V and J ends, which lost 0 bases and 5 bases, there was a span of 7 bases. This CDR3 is CASSLTGSTGELFF. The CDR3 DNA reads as TGTGCCAGCAGCTTAACCGGGAGTACCGGGGAGCTGTTTTTT.

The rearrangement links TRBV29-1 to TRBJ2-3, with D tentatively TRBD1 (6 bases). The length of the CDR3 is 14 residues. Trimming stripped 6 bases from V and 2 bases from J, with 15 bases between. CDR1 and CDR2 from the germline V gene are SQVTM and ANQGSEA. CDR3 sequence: CSVSQGLDTDTQYF. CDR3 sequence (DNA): TGCAGCGTCTCCCAGGGGTTGGACACAGATACGCAGTATTTT.

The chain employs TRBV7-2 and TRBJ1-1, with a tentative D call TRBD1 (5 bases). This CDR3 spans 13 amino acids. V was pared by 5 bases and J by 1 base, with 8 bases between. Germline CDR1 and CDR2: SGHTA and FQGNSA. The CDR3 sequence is CASSTQANTEAFF. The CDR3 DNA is TGTGCCAGCAGCACACAGGCGAACACTGAAGCTTTCTTT.

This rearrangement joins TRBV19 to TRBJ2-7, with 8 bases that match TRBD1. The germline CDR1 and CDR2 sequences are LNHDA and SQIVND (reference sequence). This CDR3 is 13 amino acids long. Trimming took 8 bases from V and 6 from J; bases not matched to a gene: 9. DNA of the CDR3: TGTGCCAGTCAGGGGGCAGCTTTGTCCGAGCAGTACTTC. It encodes CASQGAALSEQYF.

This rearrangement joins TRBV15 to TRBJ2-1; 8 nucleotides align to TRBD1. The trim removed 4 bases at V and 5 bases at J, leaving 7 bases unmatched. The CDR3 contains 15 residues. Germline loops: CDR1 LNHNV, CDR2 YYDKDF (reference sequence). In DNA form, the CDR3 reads TGTGCCACCAGCACCGGGACAGGAATAAACAATGAGCAGTTCTTC. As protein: CATSTGTGINNEQFF.

DNA for the CDR3: TGTGCCAGCAGCTTAGACAGGGTAGCCAAAAACATTCAGTACTTC. Encoded protein: CASSLDRVAKNIQYF. V is TRBV11-2 and J is TRBJ2-4; TRBD1 might be the D (5 bases). CDR1 SGHAT and CDR2 FQNNGV come from the germline V gene. V lost 0 bases and J lost 0, with 6 bases in between. This CDR3 is built from 15 residues. Combining the CDR3 with reference TRBV11-2 and TRBJ2-4 gives the whole variable domain EAGVAQSPRYKIIEKRQSVAFWCNPISGHATLYWYQQILGQGPKLLIQFQNNGVVDDSQLPKDRFSAERLKGVDSTLKIQPAKLEDSAVYLCASSLDRVAKNIQYFGAGTRLSVL.

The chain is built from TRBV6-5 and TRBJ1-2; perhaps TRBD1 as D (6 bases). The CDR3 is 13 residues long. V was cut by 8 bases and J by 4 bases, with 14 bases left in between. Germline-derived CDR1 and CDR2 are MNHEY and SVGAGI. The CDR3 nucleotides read TGTGCCAGCGGCAGGACAGTCTTCTATGGCTACACCTTC. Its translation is CASGRTVFYGYTF.

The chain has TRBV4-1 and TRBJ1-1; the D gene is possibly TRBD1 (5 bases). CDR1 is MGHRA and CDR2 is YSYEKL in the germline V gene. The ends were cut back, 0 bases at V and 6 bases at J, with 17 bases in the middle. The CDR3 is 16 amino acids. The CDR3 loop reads CASSQDRQGRGPEAFF. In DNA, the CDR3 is TGCGCCAGCAGCCAAGATCGTCAAGGGAGGGGCCCTGAAGCTTTCTTT.